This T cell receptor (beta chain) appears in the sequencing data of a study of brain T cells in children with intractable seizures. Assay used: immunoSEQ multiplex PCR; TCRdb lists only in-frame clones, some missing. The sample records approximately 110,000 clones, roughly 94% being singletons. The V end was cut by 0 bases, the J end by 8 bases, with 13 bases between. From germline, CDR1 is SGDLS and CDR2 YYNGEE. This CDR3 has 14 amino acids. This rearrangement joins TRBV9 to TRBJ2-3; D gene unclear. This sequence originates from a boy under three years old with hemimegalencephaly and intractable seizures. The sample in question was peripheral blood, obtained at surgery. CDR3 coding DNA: TGTGCCAGCAGCGTAGGTGGAGTTGAGGCTACGCAGTATTTT. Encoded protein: CASSVGGVEATQYF.